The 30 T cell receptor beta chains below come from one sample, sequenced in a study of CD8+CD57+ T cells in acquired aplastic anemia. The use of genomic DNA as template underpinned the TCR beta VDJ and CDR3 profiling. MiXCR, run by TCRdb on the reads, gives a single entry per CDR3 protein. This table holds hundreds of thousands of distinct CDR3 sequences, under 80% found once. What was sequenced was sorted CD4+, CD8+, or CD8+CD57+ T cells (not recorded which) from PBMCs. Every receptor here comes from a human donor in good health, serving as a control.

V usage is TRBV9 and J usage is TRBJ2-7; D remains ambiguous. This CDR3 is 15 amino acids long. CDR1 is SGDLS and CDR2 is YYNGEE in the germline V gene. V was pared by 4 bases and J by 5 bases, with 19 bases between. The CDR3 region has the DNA TGTGCCAGCAGCTCCAACGGAAAACTGAACGACGAGCAGTACTTC. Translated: CASSSNGKLNDEQYF.

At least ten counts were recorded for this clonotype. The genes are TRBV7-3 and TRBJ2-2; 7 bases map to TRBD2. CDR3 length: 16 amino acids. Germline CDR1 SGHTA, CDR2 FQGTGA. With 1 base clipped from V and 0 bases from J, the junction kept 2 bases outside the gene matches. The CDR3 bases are TGTGCCAGCAGCTTAAACGCGGGGGCGAACACCGGGGAGCTGTTTTTT. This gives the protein CASSLNAGANTGELFF.

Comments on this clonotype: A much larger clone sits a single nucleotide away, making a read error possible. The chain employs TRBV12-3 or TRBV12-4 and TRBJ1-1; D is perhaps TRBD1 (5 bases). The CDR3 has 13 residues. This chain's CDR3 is CASSFRGGTEAPF. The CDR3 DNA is TGTGCCAGCAGTTTTAGGGGTGGGACTGAAGCTCCCTTT.

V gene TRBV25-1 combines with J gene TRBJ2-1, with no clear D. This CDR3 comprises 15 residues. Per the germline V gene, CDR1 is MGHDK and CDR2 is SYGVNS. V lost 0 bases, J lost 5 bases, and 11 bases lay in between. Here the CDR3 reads CASSEYRQINNEQFF. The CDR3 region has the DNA TGTGCCAGCAGTGAATATCGACAAATTAACAATGAGCAGTTCTTC.

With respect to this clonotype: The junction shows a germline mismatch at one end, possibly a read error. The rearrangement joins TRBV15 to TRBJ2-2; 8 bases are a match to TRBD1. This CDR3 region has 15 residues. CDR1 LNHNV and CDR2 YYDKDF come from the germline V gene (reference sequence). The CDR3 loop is CASSTPAGGRGGLFF. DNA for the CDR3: TGTGCCAGCAGCACCCCGGCAGGGGGCCGAGGGGGGCTGTTTTTT.

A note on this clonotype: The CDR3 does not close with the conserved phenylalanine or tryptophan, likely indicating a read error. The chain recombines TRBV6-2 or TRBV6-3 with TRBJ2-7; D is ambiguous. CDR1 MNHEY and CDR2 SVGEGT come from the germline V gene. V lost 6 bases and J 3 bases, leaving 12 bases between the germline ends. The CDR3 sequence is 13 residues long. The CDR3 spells CASSLVAGYEQYL. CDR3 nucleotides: TGTGCCAGCAGCTTGGTGGCAGGCTACGAGCAGTACCTC.

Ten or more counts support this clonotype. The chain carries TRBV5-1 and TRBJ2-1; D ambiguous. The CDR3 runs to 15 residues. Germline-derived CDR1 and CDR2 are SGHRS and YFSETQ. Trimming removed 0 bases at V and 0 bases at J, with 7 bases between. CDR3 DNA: TGCGCCAGCAGCTTGGGATGGTACTCCTACAATGAGCAGTTCTTC. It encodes CASSLGWYSYNEQFF.

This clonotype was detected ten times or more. The CDR3 DNA follows: TGTGCCAGCAGGACAAGCAGGGCGGATAATGAAAAACTGTTTTTT. Amino acid sequence: CASRTSRADNEKLFF. V usage is TRBV2 and J usage is TRBJ1-4, with D perhaps matching TRBD1 (5 bases). CDR3 length: 15 residues. Per the germline V gene, CDR1 is SNHLY and CDR2 is FYNNEI. The germline V and J ends were trimmed by 6 bases and 4 bases, with 15 bases remaining between them.

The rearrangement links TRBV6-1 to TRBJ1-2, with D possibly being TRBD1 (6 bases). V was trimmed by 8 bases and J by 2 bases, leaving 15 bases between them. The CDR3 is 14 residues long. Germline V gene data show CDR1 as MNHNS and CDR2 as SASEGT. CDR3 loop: CASGEPDRNYGYTF. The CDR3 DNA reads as TGTGCCAGCGGCGAGCCCGACAGGAACTATGGCTACACCTTC.

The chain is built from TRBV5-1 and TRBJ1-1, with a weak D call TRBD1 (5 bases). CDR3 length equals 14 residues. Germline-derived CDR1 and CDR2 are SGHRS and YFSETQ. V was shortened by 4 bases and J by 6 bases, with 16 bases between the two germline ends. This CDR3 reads CASSPRDVSAEAFF. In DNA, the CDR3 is TGCGCCAGCAGCCCGCGGGACGTGTCAGCTGAAGCTTTCTTT.

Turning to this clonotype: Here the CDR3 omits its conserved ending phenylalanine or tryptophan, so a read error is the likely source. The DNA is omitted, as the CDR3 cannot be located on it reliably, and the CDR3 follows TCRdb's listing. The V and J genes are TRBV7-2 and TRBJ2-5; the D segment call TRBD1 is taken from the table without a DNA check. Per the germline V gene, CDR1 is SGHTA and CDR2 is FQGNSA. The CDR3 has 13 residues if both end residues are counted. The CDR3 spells CASSSPSGATGYS.

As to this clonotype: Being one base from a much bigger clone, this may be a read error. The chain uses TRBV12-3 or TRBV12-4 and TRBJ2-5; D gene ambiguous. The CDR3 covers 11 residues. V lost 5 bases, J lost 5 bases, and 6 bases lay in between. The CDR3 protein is CASSVKETQYF. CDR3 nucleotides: TGTGCCAGCAGTGTGAAGGAGACCCAGTACTTC.

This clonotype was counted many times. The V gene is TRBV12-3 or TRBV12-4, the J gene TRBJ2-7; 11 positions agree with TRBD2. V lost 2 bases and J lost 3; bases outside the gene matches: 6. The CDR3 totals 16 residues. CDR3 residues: CASSLPSGGPYYEQYF. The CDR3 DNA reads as TGTGCCAGCAGTTTACCTAGCGGGGGGCCCTACTACGAGCAGTACTTC.

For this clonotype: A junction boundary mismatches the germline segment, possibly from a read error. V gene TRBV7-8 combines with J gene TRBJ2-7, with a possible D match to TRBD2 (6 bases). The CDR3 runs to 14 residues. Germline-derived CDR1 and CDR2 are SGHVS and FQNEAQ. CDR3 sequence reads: CASSARDGTYEQCF. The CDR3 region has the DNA TGTGCCAGCAGCGCGCGGGACGGGACCTACGAGCAGTGCTTC.

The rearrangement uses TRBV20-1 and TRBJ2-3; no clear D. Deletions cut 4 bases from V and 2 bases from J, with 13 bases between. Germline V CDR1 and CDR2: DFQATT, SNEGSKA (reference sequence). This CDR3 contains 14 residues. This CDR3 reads CSAMKVASTDTQYF. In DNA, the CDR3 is TGCAGTGCTATGAAGGTGGCTTCCACAGATACGCAGTATTTT.

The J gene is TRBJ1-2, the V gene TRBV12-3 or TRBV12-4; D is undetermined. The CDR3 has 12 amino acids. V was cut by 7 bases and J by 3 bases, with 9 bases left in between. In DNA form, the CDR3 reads TGTGCCAGCATGGAGAACGACTATGGCTACACCTTC. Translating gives CASMENDYGYTF.

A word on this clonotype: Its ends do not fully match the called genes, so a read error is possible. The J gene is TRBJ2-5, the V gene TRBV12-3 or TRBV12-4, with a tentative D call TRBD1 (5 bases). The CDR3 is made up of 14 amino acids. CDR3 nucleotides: TGTGCCAGCAGCTTAGGGCAGGGCGAAGAGACCCAGTACTTC. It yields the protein CASSLGQGEETQYF.

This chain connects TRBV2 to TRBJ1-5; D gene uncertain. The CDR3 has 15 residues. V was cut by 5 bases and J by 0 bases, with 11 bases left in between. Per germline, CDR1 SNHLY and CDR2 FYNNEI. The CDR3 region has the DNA TGTGCCAGCAGTCCGGCTAAATATAGCAATCAGCCCCAGCATTTT. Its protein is CASSPAKYSNQPQHF.

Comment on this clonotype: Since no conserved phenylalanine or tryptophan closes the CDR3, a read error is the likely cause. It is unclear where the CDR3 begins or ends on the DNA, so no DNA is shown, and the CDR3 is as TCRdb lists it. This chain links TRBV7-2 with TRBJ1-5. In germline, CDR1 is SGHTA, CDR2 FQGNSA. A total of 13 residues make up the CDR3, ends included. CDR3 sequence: CASSSLAGGPYEQ.

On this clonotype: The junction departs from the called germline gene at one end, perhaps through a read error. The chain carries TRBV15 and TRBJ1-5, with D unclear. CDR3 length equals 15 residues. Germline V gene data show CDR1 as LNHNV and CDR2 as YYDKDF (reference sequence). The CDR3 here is CATSRDRGHSQHYLF. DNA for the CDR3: TGTGCCACCAGCAGAGATCGCGGGCACAGTCAGCACTACCTCTTT.

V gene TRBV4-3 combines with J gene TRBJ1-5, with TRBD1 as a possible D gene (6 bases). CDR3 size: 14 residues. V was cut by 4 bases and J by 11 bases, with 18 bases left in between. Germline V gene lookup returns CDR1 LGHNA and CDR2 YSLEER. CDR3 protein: CASSPLVGQETQHF. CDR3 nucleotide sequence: TGCGCCAGCAGCCCCCTAGTGGGACAAGAGACCCAGCATTTT.

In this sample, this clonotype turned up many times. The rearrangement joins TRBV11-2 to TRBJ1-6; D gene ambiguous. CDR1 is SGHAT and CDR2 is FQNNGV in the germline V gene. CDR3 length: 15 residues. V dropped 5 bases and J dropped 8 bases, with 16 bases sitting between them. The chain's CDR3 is CASSANVGVDSPLHF. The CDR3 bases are TGTGCCAGCAGCGCGAATGTCGGGGTGGATTCACCCCTCCACTTT.

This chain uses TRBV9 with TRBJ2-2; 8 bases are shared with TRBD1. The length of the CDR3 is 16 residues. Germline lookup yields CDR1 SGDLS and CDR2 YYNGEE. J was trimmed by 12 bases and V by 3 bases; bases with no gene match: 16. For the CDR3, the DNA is TGTGCCAGCAGCGCGCAGGGGGCTTCGGCGGCCACGCAGCTGTTTTTT. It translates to CASSAQGASAATQLFF.

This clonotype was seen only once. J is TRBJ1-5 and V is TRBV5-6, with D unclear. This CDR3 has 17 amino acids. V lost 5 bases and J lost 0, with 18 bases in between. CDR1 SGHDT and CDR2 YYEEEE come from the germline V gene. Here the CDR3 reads CASRGGLQGGSNQPQHF. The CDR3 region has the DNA TGTGCCAGCAGGGGAGGGTTGCAAGGTGGTAGCAATCAGCCCCAGCATTTT.

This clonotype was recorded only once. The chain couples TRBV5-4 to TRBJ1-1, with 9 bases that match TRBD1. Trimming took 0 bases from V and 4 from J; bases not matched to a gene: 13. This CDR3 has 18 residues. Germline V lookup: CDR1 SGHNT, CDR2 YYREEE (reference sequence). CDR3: CASSLAKQGAASGTEAFF. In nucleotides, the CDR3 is TGTGCCAGCAGCTTGGCGAAACAGGGGGCCGCGAGTGGCACTGAAGCTTTCTTT.

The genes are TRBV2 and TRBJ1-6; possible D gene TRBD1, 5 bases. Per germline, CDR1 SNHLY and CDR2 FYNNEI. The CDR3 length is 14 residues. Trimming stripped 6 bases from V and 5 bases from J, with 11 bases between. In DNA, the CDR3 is TGTGCCAGCAGGCAGTGGGACGATAATTCACCCCTCCACTTT. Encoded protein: CASRQWDDNSPLHF.

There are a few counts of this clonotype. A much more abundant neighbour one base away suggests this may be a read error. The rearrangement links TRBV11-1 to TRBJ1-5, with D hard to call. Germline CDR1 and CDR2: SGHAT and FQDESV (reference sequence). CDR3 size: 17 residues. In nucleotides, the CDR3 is TGTGCCGGCAGCTTAGACATTGCGGTGCGGGGCAATCAGCCCCAGCATTTT. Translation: CAGSLDIAVRGNQPQHF.

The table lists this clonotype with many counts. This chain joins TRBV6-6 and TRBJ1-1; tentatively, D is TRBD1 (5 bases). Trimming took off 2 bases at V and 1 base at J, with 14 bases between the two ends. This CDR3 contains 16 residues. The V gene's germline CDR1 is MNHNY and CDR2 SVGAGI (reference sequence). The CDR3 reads CASSYARSGGNTEAFF. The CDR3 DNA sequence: TGTGCCAGCAGTTACGCTCGATCGGGGGGGAACACTGAAGCTTTCTTT.

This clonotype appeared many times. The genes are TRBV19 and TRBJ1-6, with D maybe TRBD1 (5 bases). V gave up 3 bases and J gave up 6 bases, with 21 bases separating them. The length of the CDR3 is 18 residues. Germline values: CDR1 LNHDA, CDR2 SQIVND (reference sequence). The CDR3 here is CASSIHPPGTEFNSPLHF. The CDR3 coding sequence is TGTGCCAGTAGTATCCATCCCCCCGGGACGGAGTTTAATTCACCCCTCCACTTT.

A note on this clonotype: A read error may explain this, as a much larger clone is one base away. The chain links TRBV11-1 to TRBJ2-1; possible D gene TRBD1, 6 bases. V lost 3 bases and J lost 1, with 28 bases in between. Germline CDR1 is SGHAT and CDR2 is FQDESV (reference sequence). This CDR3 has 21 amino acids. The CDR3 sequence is CASSFAANLGGGGLSYNEQFF. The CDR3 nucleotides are TGTGCCAGCAGCTTCGCCGCGAACCTGGGCGGTGGGGGCTTGTCCTACAATGAGCAGTTCTTC. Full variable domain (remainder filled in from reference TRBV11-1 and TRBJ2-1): EAEVAQSPRYKITEKSQAVAFWCDPISGHATLYWYRQILGQGPELLVQFQDESVVDDSQLPKDRFSAERLKGVDSTLKIQPAELGDSAMYLCASSFAANLGGGGLSYNEQFFGPGTRLTVL.